This T cell receptor beta chain derives from a study of CD4+ T cells in melanoma. Regarding the study as a whole: CD8+ T cell, macrophage and B cell function reportedly correlated with neoantigen-specific CD4+ T cells. Reportedly, melanoma neoantigen-specific CD4+ T cells showed varied differentiation states.

As for this clone: Its target is unknown.

Trimming removed 2 bases at V and 4 bases at J, with 10 bases between. CDR3 size: 14 residues. Germline loops: CDR1 MNHEY, CDR2 SVGAGI. Generated by immunoSEQ multiplex PCR, the TCRdb table keeps only in-frame clones and is missing some. The sample carries about 21,000 clones, more than 70% recorded once. The clonotype originates from a human donor with melanoma. J is TRBJ2-3 and V is TRBV6-5, with D possibly matching TRBD1 (6 bases). The DNA for the CDR3 is TGTGCCAGCAGTTACGCCAGGGGCCCAGATACGCAGTATTTT. It is translated as CASSYARGPDTQYF.